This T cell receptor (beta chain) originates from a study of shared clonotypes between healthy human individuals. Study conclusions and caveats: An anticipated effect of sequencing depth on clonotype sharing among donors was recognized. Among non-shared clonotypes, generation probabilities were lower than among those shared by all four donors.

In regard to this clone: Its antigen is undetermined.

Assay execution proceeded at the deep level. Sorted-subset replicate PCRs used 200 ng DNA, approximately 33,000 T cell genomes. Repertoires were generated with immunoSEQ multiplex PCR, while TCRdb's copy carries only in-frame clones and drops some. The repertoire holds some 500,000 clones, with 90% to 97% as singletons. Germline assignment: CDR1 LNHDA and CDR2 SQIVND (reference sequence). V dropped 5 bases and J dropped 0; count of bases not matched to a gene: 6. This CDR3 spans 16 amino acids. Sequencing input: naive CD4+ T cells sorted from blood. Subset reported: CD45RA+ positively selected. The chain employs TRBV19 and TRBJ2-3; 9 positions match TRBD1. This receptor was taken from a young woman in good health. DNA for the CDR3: TGTGCCAGTAGTGGAACAGGGGGCCTGAGCACAGATACGCAGTATTTT. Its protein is CASSGTGGLSTDTQYF.